These 29 T cell receptor beta chains were all obtained from the same sample, sequenced in a study of blood T cell repertoires in COVID-19. The data were produced by immunoSEQ multiplex PCR, yet TCRdb's version contains in-frame clones alone and is incomplete. Of about 140,000 clones in the sample, about 87% are singletons; the top ten hold about 2.5%. Sequencing used peripheral blood. The receptors come from a human donor with COVID-19, enrolled during active disease. The donor label of this sample is uncertain.

The J gene is TRBJ2-2, the V gene TRBV11-2, with TRBD1 matching over 7 bases. This CDR3 spans 16 amino acids. Germline CDR1 and CDR2: SGHAT and FQNNGV. The junction had 8 bases not matched to a gene; V was cut back by 4 bases and J by 3 bases. CDR3 amino acids: CASSSKRQGYTGELFF. The DNA for the CDR3 is TGTGCCAGCAGCTCCAAGAGACAGGGATACACCGGGGAGCTGTTTTTT.

The V gene is TRBV7-3, the J gene TRBJ1-4, with D possibly being TRBD1 (5 bases). Germline CDR1 SGHTA, CDR2 FQGTGA. V was clipped by 3 bases and J by 3 bases, with 11 bases between them. CDR3 length: 15 residues. The CDR3 spells CASSFPQGSNEKLFF. The CDR3 bases are TGTGCCAGCAGCTTCCCCCAGGGATCTAATGAAAAACTGTTTTTT.

V gene TRBV6-6 combines with J gene TRBJ2-5, with D maybe TRBD2 (6 bases). From germline, CDR1 is MNHNY and CDR2 SVGAGI (reference sequence). This CDR3 contains 15 residues. V was cut by 8 bases and J by 3 bases, with 19 bases left in between. The CDR3 DNA sequence: TGTGCCAGCTTAGGGACGGCGGGGATAAAAGAGACCCAGTACTTC. It encodes CASLGTAGIKETQYF.

V is TRBV9 and J is TRBJ2-3, with 10 nucleotides matching TRBD2. The V and J ends lost 0 bases and 9 bases, in that order; junction bases with no gene match: 7. The CDR3 contains 15 residues. Germline V lookup: CDR1 SGDLS, CDR2 YYNGEE. This chain's CDR3 is CASSVGGGTSVTQYF. CDR3 nucleotides: TGTGCCAGCAGCGTAGGAGGGGGGACTAGCGTAACGCAGTATTTT.

The table lists this clone with a count of one. The V call is TRBV29-1, the J call TRBJ1-1, with D uncertain. This CDR3 comprises 12 residues. The V end lost 3 bases, the J end lost 1 base, and 6 bases lay between the germline ends. The germline gives CDR1 SQVTM, CDR2 ANQGSEA. The CDR3 loop reads CSVDNGNTEAFF. The CDR3, as DNA: TGCAGCGTTGACAACGGGAACACTGAAGCTTTCTTT.

The chain joins TRBV5-1 to TRBJ2-3; D may be TRBD1 (6 bases). V lost 4 bases to trimming and J lost 3 bases, with 15 bases between them. Germline-derived CDR1 and CDR2 are SGHRS and YFSETQ. The CDR3 spans 15 residues. In DNA form, the CDR3 reads TGCGCCAGCAGCCCCGCAGGGGCTATGACAGATACGCAGTATTTT. Amino acids: CASSPAGAMTDTQYF.

In DNA form, the CDR3 reads TGTGCCAGCAGCTTAGAGGGGGGACAGGGCTATGGCTACACCTTC. Translated, it gives CASSLEGGQGYGYTF. This sequence joins TRBV7-2 and TRBJ1-2; 9 bases align to TRBD1. This CDR3 has 15 residues. Germline lookup yields CDR1 SGHTA and CDR2 FQGNSA. The trim removed 1 base at V and 4 bases at J, leaving 4 bases unmatched.

This chain connects TRBV28 to TRBJ2-1; 7 bases agree with TRBD1. Trimming took 6 bases from V and 2 from J; bases not matched to a gene: 4. CDR3 length equals 14 residues. Germline loops: CDR1 MDHEN, CDR2 SYDVKM. CDR3 nucleotide sequence: TGTGCCAGCAGACGGACAGGAGCCTACAATGAGCAGTTCTTC. Its translation: CASRRTGAYNEQFF.

The sample holds a few counts of this clone. CDR3 sequence: CASSLAHTGPYEQYF. CDR3 in DNA: TGTGCCAGCAGTTTAGCCCATACAGGTCCCTACGAGCAGTACTTC. The rearrangement links TRBV27 to TRBJ2-7; D may be TRBD1 (5 bases). Between the trimmed V and J ends, which lost 2 bases and 2 bases, there was a span of 13 bases. CDR3 length: 15 amino acids. Germline CDR1 and CDR2: MNHEY and SMNVEV (reference sequence).

This rearrangement joins TRBV28 to TRBJ2-7; 7 bases are shared with TRBD1. The germline V gene has CDR1 MDHEN and CDR2 SYDVKM. The ends lost 4 bases at V and 3 bases at J; junction bases unmatched: 12. There are 16 residues in the CDR3. This CDR3 reads CASSSPYRGGHYEQYF. DNA for the CDR3: TGTGCCAGCAGTTCCCCATACAGGGGCGGGCACTACGAGCAGTACTTC.

This chain joins TRBV18 and TRBJ1-5, with 7 nucleotides matching TRBD1. After removal of 4 bases from V and 2 bases from J, the junction contained 2 bases not matched to a gene. The CDR3 is 14 residues long. Germline V CDR1 and CDR2: KGHSH, LQKENI. DNA of the CDR3: TGTGCCAGCTCACAGGGGGCGGGCAATCAGCCCCAGCATTTT. This gives the protein CASSQGAGNQPQHF.

The J gene is TRBJ1-5, the V gene TRBV24-1, with 10 bases aligning to TRBD1. The ends lost 6 bases at V and 5 bases at J; junction bases unmatched: 9. Germline CDR1 KGHDR, CDR2 SFDVKD. This CDR3 region has 16 residues. This CDR3 is CATSPGDRGLHQPQHF. DNA of the CDR3: TGTGCCACCAGTCCCGGTGACAGGGGGCTCCATCAGCCCCAGCATTTT.

This clone appeared a few times. The rearrangement links TRBV4-1 to TRBJ1-4; 7 nucleotides line up with TRBD1. Germline trimming cut 0 bases from V and 7 bases from J; bases unmatched to any gene: 8. The germline gives CDR1 MGHRA, CDR2 YSYEKL. CDR3 length: 16 residues. The CDR3 loop is CASSQDSTGAGEKLFF. CDR3 nucleotide sequence: TGCGCCAGCAGCCAAGATAGTACAGGGGCTGGTGAAAAACTGTTTTTT.

This chain uses TRBV7-8 with TRBJ1-5; 7 bases line up with TRBD1. This CDR3 is built from 17 residues. CDR1 SGHVS and CDR2 FQNEAQ come from the germline V gene. The V gene end was trimmed by 5 bases and the J gene end by 0 bases; junction bases not matched to a gene: 10. The CDR3 spells CASSRTGQTDSNQPQHF. In DNA, the CDR3 is TGTGCCAGCAGCCGTACGGGACAGACTGATAGCAATCAGCCCCAGCATTTT.

J is TRBJ2-3 and V is TRBV2; D ambiguous. CDR1 is SNHLY, CDR2 FYNNEI, per germline. Trimming cost V 5 bases and J 2 bases, with 17 bases left between them. This CDR3 is 16 amino acids long. The CDR3 here is CASSYSLAELTDTQYF. DNA for the CDR3: TGTGCCAGCAGTTACTCACTTGCGGAGCTCACAGATACGCAGTATTTT.

The chain combines TRBV24-1 with TRBJ2-7; 10 bases fit TRBD1. The germline V gene has CDR1 KGHDR and CDR2 SFDVKD. There are 15 residues in the CDR3. Trimming removed 5 bases from V and 3 bases from J; junction bases left unmatched: 6. DNA for the CDR3: TGTGCCACCAGTGCCGCGGACAGGGGGATCTACGAGCAGTACTTC. Amino acid sequence: CATSAADRGIYEQYF.

For this clone: The germline gene is not matched at one end of the junction; a read error may be the cause. J is TRBJ2-7 and V is TRBV4-1, with D hard to call. Germline lookup yields CDR1 MGHRA and CDR2 YSYEKL. This CDR3 region has 11 residues. The CDR3 here is CASSQRRTIFF. CDR3 sequence (DNA): TGCGCCAGCAGCCAAAGGAGAACCATTTTTTTC.

This clone has a handful of counts. This chain joins TRBV10-2 and TRBJ2-7; 13 bases agree with TRBD2. V lost 8 bases and J lost 4; bases outside the gene matches: 8. This CDR3 comprises 15 residues. The V gene's germline CDR1 is WSHSY and CDR2 SAAADI. CDR3 in DNA: TGCGCCAGCGCCTGGGGACTAGCGGGAAGTTACGAGCAGTACTTC. It is translated as CASAWGLAGSYEQYF.

The rearrangement joins TRBV7-6 to TRBJ2-3; 7 bases are a match to TRBD2. V lost 5 bases and J lost 3; bases outside the gene matches: 17. The CDR3 spans 18 residues. The V gene's germline CDR1 is SGHVS and CDR2 FNYEAQ. The CDR3 region is CASSPLLSSSGSTDTQYF. CDR3 in DNA: TGTGCCAGCAGCCCATTATTATCGTCTAGCGGCTCTACAGATACGCAGTATTTT. The full variable domain, with the rest looked up from reference TRBV7-6 and TRBJ2-3, is GAGVSQSPRYKVTKRGQDVALRCDPISGHVSLYWYRQALGQGPEFLTYFNYEAQQDKSGLPNDRFSAERPEGSISTLTIQRTEQRDSAMYRCASSPLLSSSGSTDTQYFGPGTRLTVL.

The chain joins TRBV7-9 to TRBJ2-2, with 7 bases fitting TRBD1. J was trimmed by 1 base and V by 7 bases; bases with no gene match: 6. The CDR3 runs 15 residues. The germline V gene encodes CDR1 SEHNR and CDR2 FQNEAQ (reference sequence). Here the CDR3 reads CASIQGRRNTGELFF. CDR3 coding DNA: TGTGCCAGCATACAGGGGCGCAGGAACACCGGGGAGCTGTTTTTT.

The chain combines TRBV4-1 with TRBJ2-1; the match to TRBD2 covers 8 bases. Looked up from germline, CDR1 is MGHRA and CDR2 is YSYEKL. V was clipped by 3 bases and J by 7 bases; unmatched bases: 17. The CDR3 contains 18 residues. CDR3 residues: CASSQELAAERKLNEQFF. The CDR3 region has the DNA TGCGCCAGCAGCCAGGAACTAGCGGCTGAAAGAAAGCTTAATGAGCAGTTCTTC.

This chain joins TRBV11-3 and TRBJ2-1; TRBD2 aligns across 7 bases. CDR3 length equals 14 residues. V was clipped by 5 bases and J by 4 bases; unmatched bases: 5. Looked up from germline, CDR1 is SGHNT and CDR2 is YENEEA. CDR3 in amino acids: CASSRREGYNEQFF. For the CDR3, the DNA is TGTGCCAGCAGCCGAAGGGAGGGATACAATGAGCAGTTCTTC.

The chain has TRBV1 and TRBJ2-5; the table names TRBD2, a call not compared with the DNA. TRBV1 is a pseudogene. This CDR3 has 17 amino acids. CDR3 DNA: TGCACCAGCAGCCAAGACCCTGGAGCGGGGGGGCTGGAGACCCAGTACTTC. Translation gives CTSSQDPGAGGLETQYF.

The V gene is TRBV18, the J gene TRBJ2-2; D unresolved. V was trimmed by 1 base and J by 3 bases, leaving 6 bases between them. CDR1 and CDR2 (germline): KGHSH, LQKENI. This CDR3 is 14 amino acids long. The CDR3 loop reads CASSPLQHTGELFF. Written as DNA, the CDR3 is TGTGCCAGCTCACCACTACAGCACACCGGGGAGCTGTTTTTT.

The chain has TRBV20-1 and TRBJ2-7; possible D gene TRBD1, 5 bases. The CDR3 extends over 11 amino acids. Germline loops: CDR1 DFQATT, CDR2 SNEGSKA (reference sequence). Trimming removed 6 bases from V and 7 bases from J, with 13 bases in between. In nucleotides, the CDR3 is TGCAGTGCCCAGGGCCAGGTTGAGCAGTACTTC. Its translation is CSAQGQVEQYF.

This clone was seen just once. V gene TRBV2 combines with J gene TRBJ2-3; 8 bases are a match to TRBD1. Germline loops: CDR1 SNHLY, CDR2 FYNNEI. CDR3 length: 14 residues. J was trimmed by 1 base and V by 7 bases; bases with no gene match: 4. Written as DNA, the CDR3 is TGTGCCAGCAAATCGACAGGGGGCACAGATACGCAGTATTTT. It codes for CASKSTGGTDTQYF.

J is TRBJ1-6 and V is TRBV5-1, with D perhaps matching TRBD1 (6 bases). Germline CDR1 and CDR2: SGHRS and YFSETQ. The length of the CDR3 is 14 residues. V lost 3 bases to trimming and J lost 9 bases, with 13 bases between them. The CDR3 DNA sequence: TGCGCCAGCAGCTCAAATCAGGGGCGTTCACCCCTCCACTTT. It is translated as CASSSNQGRSPLHF.

The V and J genes are TRBV9 and TRBJ1-2; D is ambiguous. CDR1 and CDR2 (germline): SGDLS, YYNGEE. The CDR3 spans 14 residues. Trimming took off 4 bases at V and 4 bases at J, with 14 bases between the two ends. CDR3 DNA: TGTGCCAGCAGCCCGCTTACCTACTCCTATGGCTACACCTTC. This sequence encodes CASSPLTYSYGYTF.

This clone showed up just once. The rearrangement links TRBV18 to TRBJ2-3; tentatively, D is TRBD1 (5 bases). Germline CDR1 KGHSH, CDR2 LQKENI. V lost 0 bases and J 1 base, leaving 5 bases between the germline ends. This CDR3 contains 14 residues. CDR3 protein: CASSPPRGTDTQYF. The CDR3 nucleotides read TGTGCCAGCTCACCACCCAGGGGCACAGATACGCAGTATTTT.